Presented here are 30 T cell receptor beta chains from one specimen sequenced in a study of human T cells and chemical hapten exposure. A single record per CDR3 protein comes from TCRdb applying MiXCR to the RACE reads. The repertoire holds roughly 120,000 distinct CDR3 sequences, with around 10% as singletons. Time point denoted: patch test 1, 2 weeks after DPC sensitization. Treatment here: therapeutic diphenylcyclopropenone sensitization with weekly scalp DPC. Sample: whole blood, taken in connection with sensitization to the hapten diphenylcyclopropenone (DPC). The receptors derive from a woman between 45 and 60 years old with alopecia areata. Some clones in this sample may be carry-over from other donors' samples.

This clonotype has a handful of counts. The chain links TRBV18 to TRBJ1-5; D not resolved. The V end was cut by 2 bases, the J end by 7 bases, with 18 bases between. The germline V gene encodes CDR1 KGHSH and CDR2 LQKENI. CDR3 size: 16 residues. CDR3 residues: CASSPGFDGEAQPQHF. The CDR3 DNA sequence: TGTGCCAGCTCACCAGGGTTTGACGGGGAGGCCCAGCCCCAGCATTTT. Together with reference TRBV18 and TRBJ1-5, the CDR3 gives the full variable domain: NAGVMQNPRHLVRRRGQEARLRCSPMKGHSHVYWYRQLPEEGLKFMVYLQKENIIDESGMPKERFSAEFPKEGPSILRIQQVVRGDSAAYFCASSPGFDGEAQPQHFGDGTRLSIL.

CDR3 in DNA: TGTGCCAGCTCACACGACAGGGAGCTCTATGGCTACACCTTC. Translating gives CASSHDRELYGYTF. This chain joins TRBV18 and TRBJ1-2; 7 bases match TRBD1. This CDR3 has 14 amino acids. Germline CDR1 reads KGHSH; CDR2 reads LQKENI. J gave up 4 bases and V 4 bases, and 6 bases lay outside the gene matches.

In its sample, this clonotype was seen once. A much larger clone sits a single nucleotide away, making a read error possible. V is TRBV28 and J is TRBJ2-7; no clear D. This CDR3 is built from 12 residues. The germline V gene encodes CDR1 MDHEN and CDR2 SYDVKM. V lost 2 bases, J lost 5 bases, and 7 bases lay in between. The CDR3 loop is CASSLLWHEQYF. CDR3 nucleotide sequence: TGTGCCAGCAGTTTACTTTGGCACGAGCAGTACTTC.

The genes are TRBV6-2 or TRBV6-3 and TRBJ1-5, with a tentative D call TRBD1 (5 bases). The CDR3 has 12 residues. Germline V gives CDR1 MNHEY, CDR2 SVGEGT. V lost 7 bases and J lost 7, with 11 bases in between. Here the CDR3 reads CASTRVGQPQHF. CDR3 in DNA: TGTGCCAGCACCAGGGTAGGACAGCCCCAGCATTTT.

This rearrangement joins TRBV28 to TRBJ1-3, with no clear D. There are 12 residues in the CDR3. V was pared by 7 bases and J by 7 bases, with 11 bases between. Germline CDR1 MDHEN, CDR2 SYDVKM. The CDR3 DNA follows: TGTGCCAGCACATCCCAGCTGAACACCATATATTTT. Protein sequence: CASTSQLNTIYF.

This clonotype showed up many times. This rearrangement joins TRBV7-9 to TRBJ1-4; 9 bases line up with TRBD1. The V and J ends lost 4 bases and 5 bases, in that order; junction bases with no gene match: 8. This CDR3 region has 16 residues. Germline CDR1 and CDR2: SEHNR and FQNEAQ (reference sequence). For the CDR3, the DNA is TGTGCCAGCAGCTCGTACCCCGGGACAGGGAATGAAAAACTGTTTTTT. Protein sequence: CASSSYPGTGNEKLFF.

In its sample, this clonotype was seen many times. The rearrangement uses TRBV6-6 and TRBJ2-3; possibly TRBD2 for D (5 bases). This CDR3 spans 14 amino acids. With 8 bases removed from V and 0 bases from J, the gap between germline ends came to 12 bases. Germline V gene sequence: CDR1 MNHNY, CDR2 SVGAGI (reference sequence). The CDR3 DNA is TGTGCCAGCCGGCGGGCGTCTAGCACAGATACGCAGTATTTT. Translated, it gives CASRRASSTDTQYF.

This clonotype was observed many times. The J gene is TRBJ1-2, the V gene TRBV29-1; D is unresolved. Germline lookup yields CDR1 SQVTM and CDR2 ANQGSEA. The V and J ends lost 1 base and 4 bases respectively, with 16 bases between them. The length of the CDR3 is 15 residues. The CDR3 nucleotides read TGCAGCGTTGAAGTCCGACGGCAGCCGGGCTATGGCTACACCTTC. Residues: CSVEVRRQPGYGYTF.

The chain couples TRBV11-2 to TRBJ2-4; 8 nucleotides agree with TRBD2. Germline CDR1 SGHAT, CDR2 FQNNGV. This CDR3 has 15 residues. V was pared by 5 bases and J by 8 bases, with 11 bases of the junction left unmatched. CDR3 residues: CASSLNPSGGDIQYF. The CDR3 DNA is TGTGCCAGCAGCCTAAACCCCAGCGGGGGCGACATTCAGTACTTC. The whole variable domain, remainder taken from reference TRBV11-2 and TRBJ2-4, is EAGVAQSPRYKIIEKRQSVAFWCNPISGHATLYWYQQILGQGPKLLIQFQNNGVVDDSQLPKDRFSAERLKGVDSTLKIQPAKLEDSAVYLCASSLNPSGGDIQYFGAGTRLSVL.

In its sample, this clonotype was seen a few times. The chain carries TRBV12-3 or TRBV12-4 and TRBJ2-7; D may be TRBD2 (5 bases). The germline V and J ends were trimmed by 3 bases and 3 bases, with 6 bases remaining between them. The CDR3 totals 12 residues. The CDR3 here is CASSFGDYEQYF. The CDR3 coding sequence is TGTGCCAGCAGTTTCGGGGACTACGAGCAGTACTTC.

The V and J genes are TRBV11-1 and TRBJ1-5, with TRBD1 matching over 9 bases. The length of the CDR3 is 13 residues. The V segment lost 5 bases and the J segment 6 bases; nucleotides outside the gene matches: 2. Germline-derived CDR1 and CDR2 are SGHAT and FQDESV (reference sequence). Written as DNA, the CDR3 is TGTGCCAGCAGCGCGGACAGGGGTCAGCCCCAGCATTTT. Its protein is CASSADRGQPQHF.

Ten or more counts support this clonotype. V usage is TRBV18 and J usage is TRBJ1-1; no clear D. Germline CDR1 and CDR2: KGHSH and LQKENI. The CDR3 has 15 amino acids. Trimming pared 2 bases from V and 9 bases from J, leaving 19 bases between. As DNA, the CDR3 is TGTGCCAGCTCACCATCGGTCTCTAGTAGGAGCCAAGCTTTCTTT. Its translation: CASSPSVSSRSQAFF.

This clonotype has a handful of counts. This chain links TRBV28 with TRBJ2-7, with 8 bases that match TRBD2. CDR1 is MDHEN and CDR2 is SYDVKM in the germline V gene. Trimming removed 2 bases from V and 4 bases from J; junction bases left unmatched: 4. The CDR3 runs 14 residues. The CDR3 coding sequence is TGTGCCAGCAGTTTACCGGGACTAGGATACGAGCAGTACTTC. As protein: CASSLPGLGYEQYF.

Many counts were recorded for this clonotype. The chain links TRBV6-1 to TRBJ2-1; no clear D gene. Germline-derived CDR1 and CDR2 are MNHNS and SASEGT. Trimming removed 10 bases at V and 3 bases at J, with 10 bases between. The CDR3 is 12 residues long. The CDR3 spells CATRADYNEQFF. As DNA, the CDR3 is TGTGCCACTCGGGCGGACTACAATGAGCAGTTCTTC.

The chain has TRBV7-2 and TRBJ2-5, with D possibly TRBD2 on 5 matching bases. The CDR3 spans 12 residues. Germline V gene sequence: CDR1 SGHTA, CDR2 FQGNSA. Trimming pared 1 base from V and 7 bases from J, leaving 7 bases between. The CDR3 is CASSLDRGTQYF. The CDR3 DNA reads TGTGCCAGCAGCTTAGACCGGGGGACCCAGTACTTC.

The genes are TRBV29-1 and TRBJ1-2, with D perhaps matching TRBD1 (5 bases). This CDR3 is built from 14 residues. With 2 bases removed from V and 2 bases from J, the gap between germline ends came to 12 bases. CDR1 is SQVTM and CDR2 is ANQGSEA in the germline V gene. CDR3 sequence reads: CSVEQGPQNYGYTF. The CDR3 coding sequence is TGCAGCGTTGAACAGGGCCCTCAGAACTATGGCTACACCTTC.

In its sample, this clonotype was seen many times. This chain links TRBV5-8 with TRBJ2-3; D is perhaps TRBD2 (5 bases). Looked up from germline, CDR1 is SGHTS and CDR2 is YDEGEE. CDR3 length: 15 residues. V was clipped by 2 bases and J by 0 bases, with 10 bases between them. The CDR3 DNA follows: TGTGCCAGCAGCTTAGTCGGGGATAGCACAGATACGCAGTATTTT. This encodes CASSLVGDSTDTQYF.

This clonotype was counted ten times or more. This CDR3 reads CASSPDTPGVVYGYTF. The CDR3 region has the DNA TGTGCCAGCAGTCCCGACACCCCAGGGGTAGTCTATGGCTACACCTTC. The genes are TRBV12-3 or TRBV12-4 and TRBJ1-2; D might be TRBD1 (6 bases). The CDR3 is 16 amino acids. V was clipped by 5 bases and J by 4 bases, with 20 bases between them.

This clonotype was seen repeatedly, ten times or more. CDR3 nucleotide sequence: TGTGCCAGCAGCGGAACAGGTTACACAGATACGCAGTATTTT. Translating it yields CASSGTGYTDTQYF. This chain joins TRBV9 and TRBJ2-3, with a tentative D call TRBD1 (5 bases). Between the trimmed V and J ends, which lost 3 bases and 2 bases, there was a span of 10 bases. There are 14 residues in the CDR3. Germline values: CDR1 SGDLS, CDR2 YYNGEE.

The chain joins TRBV7-2 to TRBJ1-1; D may be TRBD1 (5 bases). The V gene lost 0 bases and the J gene lost 5 bases, with 16 bases spanning the gap. Germline V lookup: CDR1 SGHTA, CDR2 FQGNSA. The CDR3 is 16 residues long. The DNA of the CDR3 is TGTGCCAGCAGCTTAGCCACCACAGGAAGGCGAACTGAAGCTTTCTTT. This translates into CASSLATTGRRTEAFF.

The chain is built from TRBV24-1 and TRBJ2-3; the match to TRBD2 covers 10 bases. The V gene end was trimmed by 5 bases and the J gene end by 4 bases; junction bases not matched to a gene: 8. The V gene's germline CDR1 is KGHDR and CDR2 SFDVKD. CDR3 length equals 16 residues. The CDR3 region is CATSGRAGGPPDTQYF. The CDR3 DNA follows: TGTGCCACCAGTGGTCGAGCGGGAGGGCCCCCAGATACGCAGTATTTT.

The rearrangement links TRBV18 to TRBJ2-5, with D unresolved. The length of the CDR3 is 15 residues. Germline loops: CDR1 KGHSH, CDR2 LQKENI. V dropped 2 bases and J dropped 1 base, with 11 bases sitting between them. CDR3 loop: CASSPFERTQETQYF. For the CDR3, the DNA is TGTGCCAGCTCACCATTCGAGCGTACCCAAGAGACCCAGTACTTC.

This clonotype showed up many times. The chain couples TRBV7-2 to TRBJ1-6, with D uncertain. Germline CDR1 SGHTA, CDR2 FQGNSA. The CDR3 consists of 14 residues. The V end was cut by 5 bases, the J end by 13 bases, with 18 bases between. CDR3 in DNA: TGTGCCAGCAGCCAACATCACATGGAAGGCCCCCTCCACTTT. Translated, it gives CASSQHHMEGPLHF.

This clonotype was recorded a few times. V is TRBV10-3 and J is TRBJ1-6; D remains unclear. This CDR3 is built from 13 residues. V lost 10 bases and J 4 bases, leaving 11 bases between the germline ends. Germline V gene sequence: CDR1 ENHRY, CDR2 SYGVKD. CDR3 sequence: CATRPEYNSPLHF. CDR3 nucleotide sequence: TGTGCCACCCGACCCGAATATAATTCACCCCTCCACTTT.

The sample holds a few counts of this clonotype. This rearrangement joins TRBV5-4 to TRBJ2-1; 7 bases match TRBD2. The germline V gene encodes CDR1 SGHNT and CDR2 YYREEE (reference sequence). The CDR3 totals 14 residues. V gave up 1 base and J gave up 8 bases; unmatched junction bases: 6. The DNA of the CDR3 is TGTGCCAGCAGCTTGAGACTAGCTGGCCATGAGCAGTTCTTC. Amino acid sequence: CASSLRLAGHEQFF.

This clonotype came up a few times. V gene TRBV18 combines with J gene TRBJ1-2; D uncertain. Germline V lookup: CDR1 KGHSH, CDR2 LQKENI. CDR3 length: 15 amino acids. Trimming cost V 2 bases and J 6 bases, with 16 bases left between them. CDR3 loop: CASSPAPAELHGYTF. CDR3 sequence (DNA): TGTGCCAGCTCACCAGCCCCAGCCGAATTACATGGCTACACCTTC. Full variable domain (rest looked up from reference TRBV18 and TRBJ1-2): NAGVMQNPRHLVRRRGQEARLRCSPMKGHSHVYWYRQLPEEGLKFMVYLQKENIIDESGMPKERFSAEFPKEGPSILRIQQVVRGDSAAYFCASSPAPAELHGYTFGSGTRLTVV.

V usage is TRBV7-6 and J usage is TRBJ1-1, with D perhaps TRBD1 (5 bases). V dropped 5 bases and J dropped 0 bases, with 13 bases sitting between them. From germline, CDR1 is SGHVS and CDR2 FNYEAQ. The CDR3 contains 15 residues. The CDR3 loop reads CASSRTTVMNTEAFF. In DNA, the CDR3 is TGTGCCAGCAGCCGGACGACAGTAATGAACACTGAAGCTTTCTTT.

The sample holds many counts of this clonotype. The chain recombines TRBV20-1 with TRBJ1-5; 7 positions agree with TRBD1. The CDR3 spans 16 residues. Trimming removed 3 bases from V and 5 bases from J; junction bases left unmatched: 13. Germline V gives CDR1 DFQATT, CDR2 SNEGSKA (reference sequence). CDR3 in amino acids: CSASLQVNRGYQPQHF. CDR3 nucleotide sequence: TGCAGTGCTAGTCTACAGGTAAACAGGGGATATCAGCCCCAGCATTTT.

This chain connects TRBV7-2 to TRBJ2-3; 9 nucleotides line up with TRBD2. The CDR3 consists of 16 residues. J lost 0 bases, V lost 5 bases, and 6 bases had no gene match. CDR1 is SGHTA, CDR2 FQGNSA, per germline. CDR3 nucleotides: TGTGCCAGCAGCCCAGGACTAGCGACGAGCACAGATACGCAGTATTTT. Encoded protein: CASSPGLATSTDTQYF.

This clonotype was observed a few times. The chain couples TRBV5-1 to TRBJ2-7, with a weak D call TRBD1 (5 bases). This CDR3 spans 13 amino acids. The germline V gene encodes CDR1 SGHRS and CDR2 YFSETQ. Trimming removed 4 bases at V and 2 bases at J, with 10 bases between. The DNA for the CDR3 is TGCGCCAGCAGCCGTTCGACAGCCTACGAGCAGTACTTC. This translates into CASSRSTAYEQYF.